This T cell receptor beta chain stems from a study of identifying expanded T cells in peripheral blood. Study-wide points: Roughly two-week clone count variance significantly increased as total template count grew. Roughly 1.2 clones differed between technical replicates, versus about 15 and 19 over time.

For this clone: Its antigen remains unknown.

Assay used: immunoSEQ multiplex PCR; TCRdb lists only in-frame clones, some missing. The sample has roughly 63,000 clones; around 86% are singletons. During the collection period, no donor immune events like infections were recorded. Germline loops: CDR1 MGHDK, CDR2 SYGVNS. The V segment lost 2 bases and the J segment 1 base; nucleotides outside the gene matches: 2. The CDR3 is 15 residues long. The sequencing input was blood. The chain links TRBV25-1 to TRBJ1-5, with 7 nucleotides matching TRBD1. The sequence was obtained from a person aged 18 to 75 in good health. The CDR3 nucleotides are TGTGCCAGCAGTGAACAGGGGGGCAGCAATCAGCCCCAGCATTTT. This translates into CASSEQGGSNQPQHF.